This T cell receptor beta chain was retrieved from a study of T-cell reconstitution after alpha-beta-depleted transplantation in children. Study-level findings and limits: Newly made T cells mostly supplied T-cell counts and diversity one year after transplant. Two months or so post-transplant, alpha-beta T cells reportedly derived from several hundred expanded graft clones. Some patients showed high day-60 TCRbeta diversity, which derived from surviving recipient T cells and thymic progenitors.

In its sample, this clonotype was seen a few times. Its antigen is unidentified. The TCRbeta library was prepared with unique molecular identifiers. MiXCR, run by TCRdb on the PCR reads, gives a single entry per CDR3 protein. The data contain 480,000 or so distinct CDR3 sequences, roughly a tenth of them singletons. This CDR3 contains 10 residues. V dropped 4 bases and J dropped 10 bases, with 7 bases sitting between them. CDR1 is LNHDA, CDR2 SQIVND, per germline (reference sequence). The chain is built from TRBV19 and TRBJ1-1; tentatively, D is TRBD1 (5 bases). The receptor comes from a child aged 2 to 15 with inherited bone marrow failure, due to receive a stem cell transplant. The sequencing used PBMCs, collected before TCRalphabeta/CD19-depleted stem cell transplant. The CDR3: CASSNGAAFF. In DNA form, the CDR3 reads TGTGCCAGTAGTAACGGGGCAGCTTTCTTT.